This T cell receptor beta chain was captured by sequencing in a study of cytomegalovirus exposure and HLA in healthy donors. Points from the study as a whole: An Asian-associated ancestry cluster reportedly showed fewer N-insertions than the approximately 670-donor mean in a later analysis. Several of the most significant clusters appeared, in a later analysis, to be linked to common viral pathogens. Near-uniform donor sequencing depth was presumed by presence/absence analyses.

Vbeta (60) and Jbeta (13) primers were used in the PCR. Libraries were prepared by immunoSEQ multiplex PCR; TCRdb keeps only in-frame clonotypes and omits some of them. The repertoire holds some 150,000 clones, with 80% as singletons. The donors gave bone marrow, and they were healthy. Worth noting for this clone: Its cognate antigen is unknown.

The V and J ends lost 5 bases and 1 base respectively, with 13 bases between them. The CDR3 length is 15 residues. Germline lookup yields CDR1 SNHLY and CDR2 FYNNEI. The chain joins TRBV2 to TRBJ2-3; TRBD1 is a possible D gene (6 bases). The sample was PBMCs. This sequence was found in a man aged 30 to 39 in good health and CMV-seronegative. The CDR3: CASSKWDIRTDTQYF. DNA of the CDR3: TGTGCCAGCAGTAAGTGGGACATACGCACAGATACGCAGTATTTT.